What follows are 30 T cell receptor beta chains derived from one specimen sequenced in a study of blood T cell repertoires in COVID-19. The assay was immunoSEQ multiplex PCR, and TCRdb's table has in-frame clones only and misses some. The sample gives around 170,000 clones, roughly 80% of which show up once; roughly 6.1% is in the top ten. Source material: peripheral blood. The origin of the receptors is a woman between 40 and 55 years old with acute or convalescent COVID-19.

V gene TRBV18 combines with J gene TRBJ2-3; TRBD1 aligns across 8 bases. The CDR3 spans 15 residues. CDR1 KGHSH and CDR2 LQKENI come from the germline V gene. J gave up 5 bases and V 2 bases, and 6 bases lay outside the gene matches. The CDR3 loop reads CASSPDRTGRDTQYF. The DNA for the CDR3 is TGTGCCAGCTCACCAGATCGGACAGGGCGAGATACGCAGTATTTT.

Remarks on this clone: The junction differs from germline at one of its ends, possibly a read error. The same CDR3 also results from other DNA sequences found in this sample. The chain combines TRBV10-3 with TRBJ1-2; D is perhaps TRBD1 (6 bases). The germline CDR1 and CDR2 sequences are ENHRY and SYGVKD. The CDR3 has 15 residues. Here the CDR3 reads CAISERQGIFYGYTF. The CDR3 coding sequence is TGCGCCATCAGTGAGAGGCAGGGGATCTTCTATGGCTACACCTTC.

This chain connects TRBV5-1 to TRBJ1-1; D perhaps matches TRBD1 (5 bases). Deletions cut 3 bases from V and 0 bases from J, with 9 bases between. Looked up from germline, CDR1 is SGHRS and CDR2 is YFSETQ. The CDR3 totals 14 residues. The CDR3 spells CASSSDSLNTEAFF. The CDR3 DNA reads as TGCGCCAGCAGCTCTGACAGTCTGAACACTGAAGCTTTCTTT.

The chain employs TRBV30 and TRBJ1-2; 7 nucleotides align to TRBD1. The CDR3 has 16 amino acids. Trimming removed 2 bases from V and 4 bases from J; junction bases left unmatched: 13. From germline, CDR1 is GTSNPN and CDR2 SVGIG (reference sequence). The CDR3 nucleotides are TGTGCCTGGAGTTTCCCCTATTTACAGGGGTCCTATGGCTACACCTTC. This translates into CAWSFPYLQGSYGYTF.

Concerning this clone itself: This CDR3 is also generated by other DNA sequences in the sample. This chain connects TRBV7-9 to TRBJ1-1; 7 bases agree with TRBD1. Germline V gene lookup returns CDR1 SEHNR and CDR2 FQNEAQ (reference sequence). This CDR3 has 14 residues. The trim removed 0 bases at V and 3 bases at J, leaving 1 base unmatched. The CDR3 reads CASSLAQGDTEAFF. The CDR3 DNA reads TGTGCCAGCAGCTTAGCGCAGGGGGACACTGAAGCTTTCTTT.

The V and J genes are TRBV6-1 and TRBJ2-7; 8 bases line up with TRBD2. The J segment lost 2 bases and the V segment lost 3 bases, leaving 6 bases of the junction unmatched. Per the germline V gene, CDR1 is MNHNS and CDR2 is SASEGT. The CDR3 runs 15 residues. In nucleotides, the CDR3 is TGTGCCAGCAGTGATGCGGGAGGCCCAACCTACGAGCAGTACTTC. Translating it yields CASSDAGGPTYEQYF.

This clone was detected once. This chain joins TRBV18 and TRBJ1-1; the D gene is possibly TRBD1 (6 bases). The CDR3 runs to 15 residues. Looked up from germline, CDR1 is KGHSH and CDR2 is LQKENI. V was trimmed by 0 bases and J by 2 bases, leaving 10 bases between them. CDR3 sequence: CASSPPGRGNTEAFF. CDR3 DNA: TGTGCCAGCTCACCACCGGGCAGGGGTAACACTGAAGCTTTCTTT.

The chain carries TRBV24-1 and TRBJ2-1, with TRBD1 identical over 9 bases. Germline values: CDR1 KGHDR, CDR2 SFDVKD. The CDR3 is made up of 15 amino acids. The V segment lost 3 bases and the J segment 5 bases; nucleotides outside the gene matches: 4. The CDR3 DNA is TGTGCCACCAGTGATCCGGGACAGGGCGACAATGAGCAGTTCTTC. It is translated as CATSDPGQGDNEQFF.

The chain joins TRBV12-3 or TRBV12-4 to TRBJ1-2, with a possible D match to TRBD1 (6 bases). V was pared by 4 bases and J by 3 bases, with 9 bases between. The CDR3 spans 13 residues. The CDR3 sequence is CASSYGTHYGYTF. CDR3 nucleotide sequence: TGTGCCAGCAGTTATGGGACACACTATGGCTACACCTTC.

The J gene is TRBJ2-7, the V gene TRBV2; TRBD1 might be the D (5 bases). The CDR3 consists of 14 residues. V was cut by 6 bases and J by 5 bases, with 17 bases left in between. Germline V gene sequence: CDR1 SNHLY, CDR2 FYNNEI. CDR3 region: CASRRDSNKDEQYF. CDR3 in DNA: TGTGCCAGCAGGCGAGACAGCAATAAGGACGAGCAGTACTTC.

This clone was observed a handful of times. This sequence joins TRBV9 and TRBJ2-7, with TRBD1 matching over 10 bases. CDR1 and CDR2 from the germline V gene are SGDLS and YYNGEE. J was trimmed by 3 bases and V by 1 base; bases with no gene match: 1. This CDR3 has 14 residues. In nucleotides, the CDR3 is TGTGCCAGCAGCGTAAGGACAGGGGGCTACGAGCAGTACTTC. Amino acid sequence: CASSVRTGGYEQYF.

The genes are TRBV9 and TRBJ2-1; 7 positions agree with TRBD2. The CDR3 has 15 residues. The ends lost 0 bases at V and 5 bases at J; junction bases unmatched: 5. Germline V gene lookup returns CDR1 SGDLS and CDR2 YYNGEE. The CDR3 DNA reads TGTGCCAGCAGCGTAGGGGGGGGAGGGAACAATGAGCAGTTCTTC. Its translation: CASSVGGGGNNEQFF.

V and J are TRBV2 and TRBJ1-5; D ambiguous. Trimming removed 4 bases at V and 2 bases at J, with 12 bases between. Germline V gene lookup returns CDR1 SNHLY and CDR2 FYNNEI. The CDR3 is 15 residues long. Here the CDR3 DNA reads TGTGCCAGCAGTGCCCGGACTGGAGGCAATCAGCCCCAGCATTTT. It specifies CASSARTGGNQPQHF.

The rearrangement uses TRBV6-5 and TRBJ2-2, with 7 bases lining up with TRBD1. This CDR3 comprises 14 residues. V trimming: 6 bases; J trimming: 1 base; junction bases outside the gene matches: 2. Germline V gene lookup returns CDR1 MNHEY and CDR2 SVGAGI. CDR3 loop: CASRSGGNTGELFF. In DNA, the CDR3 is TGTGCCAGCAGATCAGGGGGGAACACCGGGGAGCTGTTTTTT.

The chain uses TRBV6-2 or TRBV6-3 and TRBJ1-1; D call uncertain. CDR1 and CDR2 from the germline V gene are MNHEY and SVGEGT. There are 13 residues in the CDR3. V was trimmed by 2 bases and J by 4 bases, leaving 8 bases between them. This CDR3 is CASSYEVGTEAFF. In DNA, the CDR3 is TGTGCCAGCAGTTACGAGGTAGGCACTGAAGCTTTCTTT.

Turning to this clone: A junction boundary mismatches the germline segment, possibly from a read error. The chain couples TRBV2 to TRBJ2-5; 9 nucleotides align to TRBD2. In germline, CDR1 is SNHLY, CDR2 FYNNEI. The CDR3 length is 16 residues. CDR3: CASCDGGGGLTETQYF. The DNA of the CDR3 is TGTGCCAGCTGTGACGGCGGGGGGGGGCTCACAGAGACCCAGTACTTC.

The chain employs TRBV7-8 and TRBJ1-4; 10 nucleotides align to TRBD1. The CDR3 has 19 amino acids. V dropped 2 bases and J dropped 6; count of bases not matched to a gene: 15. Germline-derived CDR1 and CDR2 are SGHVS and FQNEAQ. Written as DNA, the CDR3 is TGTGCCAGCAGCTTACGGGAGGGGACAGGGGCGTCCCCGGATGAAAAACTGTTTTTT. Its protein is CASSLREGTGASPDEKLFF.

This chain uses TRBV9 with TRBJ1-1; tentative D call: TRBD1 (6 bases). Germline V gene lookup returns CDR1 SGDLS and CDR2 YYNGEE. This CDR3 spans 14 amino acids. Trimming shortened V by 2 bases and J by 0 bases, and 8 bases separated the two germline ends. This CDR3 is CASSVTGMNTEAFF. The CDR3, as DNA: TGTGCCAGCAGCGTCACAGGGATGAACACTGAAGCTTTCTTT.

The CDR3 loop is CASSLRGGIGTEAFF. CDR3 coding DNA: TGTGCCAGCAGTTTAAGGGGGGGGATCGGCACTGAAGCTTTCTTT. The chain uses TRBV28 and TRBJ1-1; D might be TRBD1 (6 bases). The CDR3 has 15 residues. V lost 2 bases to trimming and J lost 4 bases, with 14 bases between them. Germline V CDR1 and CDR2: MDHEN, SYDVKM.

This clone was seen repeatedly, ten times or more. The chain joins TRBV5-1 to TRBJ1-2, with 7 bases fitting TRBD1. The CDR3 has 14 residues. Germline-derived CDR1 and CDR2 are SGHRS and YFSETQ. The trim removed 1 base at V and 2 bases at J, leaving 2 bases unmatched. The CDR3 nucleotides read TGCGCCAGCAGCTTGAGGGACAGCAACTATGGCTACACCTTC. Its protein product is CASSLRDSNYGYTF.

The V call is TRBV7-2, the J call TRBJ2-7, with TRBD2 matching 14 bases. V shed 3 bases and J 10 bases; nucleotides not matched to a gene: 2. CDR3 length equals 13 residues. Germline CDR1 SGHTA, CDR2 FQGNSA. The CDR3 loop reads CASSFGTSGSQYF. In DNA, the CDR3 is TGTGCCAGCAGCTTCGGGACTAGCGGGAGCCAGTACTTC.

The V and J genes are TRBV4-2 and TRBJ2-1; TRBD2 aligns across 8 bases. V lost 4 bases to trimming and J lost 10 bases; unmatched junction nucleotides: 6. Germline loops: CDR1 LGHNA, CDR2 YNFKEQ. The CDR3 spans 13 residues. The CDR3 loop is CASSPARGGEQFF. The DNA for the CDR3 is TGTGCCAGCAGCCCTGCTCGGGGGGGGGAGCAGTTCTTC.

The rearrangement links TRBV5-1 to TRBJ1-2; D might be TRBD1 (6 bases). CDR1 and CDR2 from the germline V gene are SGHRS and YFSETQ. The V end was cut by 0 bases, the J end by 8 bases, with 17 bases between. The CDR3 covers 15 residues. The CDR3 sequence is CASSLAVGGQGGYTF. The CDR3 nucleotides are TGCGCCAGCAGCTTGGCGGTCGGGGGGCAGGGAGGCTACACCTTC.

The J gene is TRBJ1-6, the V gene TRBV6-5; D remains ambiguous. Germline CDR1 reads MNHEY; CDR2 reads SVGAGI. The CDR3 contains 15 residues. V lost 1 base and J 0 bases, leaving 4 bases between the germline ends. The CDR3 loop reads CASSYFSSYNSPLHF. The CDR3 nucleotides are TGTGCCAGCAGTTACTTTAGCTCCTATAATTCACCCCTCCACTTT.

V usage is TRBV7-2 and J usage is TRBJ2-3; 13 bases are a match to TRBD2. CDR1 and CDR2 (germline): SGHTA, FQGNSA. The CDR3 has 18 residues. The V gene end was trimmed by 1 base and the J gene end by 1 base; junction bases not matched to a gene: 5. The DNA of the CDR3 is TGTGCCAGCAGCTTAGAGGGACTAGCGGGACTACGCACAGATACGCAGTATTTT. This gives the protein CASSLEGLAGLRTDTQYF. Together with reference TRBV7-2 and TRBJ2-3, the CDR3 gives the full variable domain: GAGVSQSPSNKVTEKGKDVELRCDPISGHTALYWYRQSLGQGLEFLIYFQGNSAPDKSGLPSDRFSAERTGGSVSTLTIQRTQQEDSAVYLCASSLEGLAGLRTDTQYFGPGTRLTVL.

In DNA, the CDR3 is TGTGCCAGCAGCGCCCGAATGGGGGGTTCACCCCTCCACTTT. It specifies CASSARMGGSPLHF. This rearrangement joins TRBV9 to TRBJ1-6; TRBD1 is a possible D gene (5 bases). Germline assignment: CDR1 SGDLS and CDR2 YYNGEE. V dropped 3 bases and J dropped 9 bases, with 13 bases sitting between them. CDR3 size: 14 residues. Full variable domain (outside the CDR3, taken from reference TRBV9 and TRBJ1-6): DSGVTQTPKHLITATGQRVTLRCSPRSGDLSVYWYQQSLDQGLQFLIQYYNGEERAKGNILERFSAQQFPDLHSELNLSSLELGDSALYFCASSARMGGSPLHFGNGTRLTVT.

This sequence joins TRBV9 and TRBJ2-1; the D gene is possibly TRBD2 (5 bases). CDR1 and CDR2 from the germline V gene are SGDLS and YYNGEE. CDR3 length: 15 amino acids. Trimming cost V 0 bases and J 0 bases, with 7 bases left between them. The CDR3 DNA sequence: TGTGCCAGCAGCGTAGTCGGGGACTCCTACAATGAGCAGTTCTTC. Protein sequence: CASSVVGDSYNEQFF.

V usage is TRBV2 and J usage is TRBJ1-6, with TRBD1 identical over 7 bases. The CDR3 length is 13 residues. The germline CDR1 and CDR2 sequences are SNHLY and FYNNEI. V dropped 6 bases and J dropped 14; count of bases not matched to a gene: 10. In DNA form, the CDR3 reads TGTGCCAGCAGAGAGGGACAGCCCTTCACCCTCCACTTT. Amino acid sequence: CASREGQPFTLHF.

The rearrangement uses TRBV6-6 and TRBJ1-5; TRBD1 agrees at 9 bases. Germline assignment: CDR1 MNHNY and CDR2 SVGAGI (reference sequence). There are 13 residues in the CDR3. Trimming removed 7 bases from V and 5 bases from J; junction bases left unmatched: 3. CDR3 amino acids: CASTRQGDQPQHF. The CDR3 DNA sequence: TGTGCCAGCACCAGACAGGGGGATCAGCCCCAGCATTTT.

The table lists this clone with a count of one. The V gene is TRBV28, the J gene TRBJ1-2; possibly TRBD1 for D (6 bases). V lost 3 bases to trimming and J lost 8 bases, with 19 bases between them. Germline loops: CDR1 MDHEN, CDR2 SYDVKM. CDR3 length: 15 amino acids. The DNA for the CDR3 is TGTGCCAGCAGTTTCGGGGGGGCACCTAAACTCGGCTACACCTTC. Its translation is CASSFGGAPKLGYTF.